The 7 T cell receptor beta chains presented below share a single source sample, sequenced in a study of blood T cell repertoires in COVID-19. Measured with immunoSEQ multiplex PCR; TCRdb has only the in-frame clones, and not every one. Of some 340,000 clones in the sample, about 85% are singletons; the top ten hold 3% to 4%. The specimen was peripheral blood. These receptors all come from a woman aged 18 to 35 with acute or convalescent COVID-19.

CDR3 protein: CASSPPIKGTYNEQFF. DNA for the CDR3: TGTGCCAGCTCACCACCGATAAAGGGGACCTACAATGAGCAGTTCTTC. V usage is TRBV18 and J usage is TRBJ2-1; TRBD1 might be the D (5 bases). V was pared by 0 bases and J by 2 bases, with 11 bases between. CDR3 length equals 16 residues. Germline CDR1 is KGHSH and CDR2 is LQKENI.

This clone came up once. V is TRBV9 and J is TRBJ2-3; D uncertain. CDR3 length: 14 amino acids. CDR1 and CDR2 (germline): SGDLS, YYNGEE. Trimming stripped 3 bases from V and 6 bases from J, with 14 bases between. The CDR3 DNA follows: TGTGCCAGCAGCGGCCGCCCCCCTCAGGATACGCAGTATTTT. Amino acid sequence: CASSGRPPQDTQYF.

This clone appeared a single time. In DNA, the CDR3 is TGCGCCAGCAGCATTACGACAGGGGAGGTAGACGAGCAGTACTTC. This sequence encodes CASSITTGEVDEQYF. The J gene is TRBJ2-7, the V gene TRBV5-1; 8 bases agree with TRBD1. J gave up 5 bases and V 4 bases, and 11 bases lay outside the gene matches. This CDR3 spans 15 amino acids. Germline V gives CDR1 SGHRS, CDR2 YFSETQ.

This chain joins TRBV11-3 and TRBJ2-1, with D possibly TRBD2 on 6 matching bases. The CDR3 is 16 residues long. Per the germline V gene, CDR1 is SGHNT and CDR2 is YENEEA. The V end was cut by 0 bases, the J end by 1 base, with 10 bases between. This CDR3 reads CASSLEFGGSYNEQFF. CDR3 bases: TGTGCCAGCAGCTTAGAATTCGGGGGTTCCTACAATGAGCAGTTCTTC.

This chain links TRBV12-3 or TRBV12-4 with TRBJ2-1, with 7 nucleotides matching TRBD1. The length of the CDR3 is 12 residues. The trim removed 7 bases at V and 9 bases at J, leaving 6 bases unmatched. CDR3 in amino acids: CASTVQGIEQFF. CDR3 coding DNA: TGTGCCAGCACTGTACAGGGGATTGAGCAGTTCTTC.

The chain couples TRBV6-1 to TRBJ1-6, with D possibly being TRBD1 (5 bases). Trimming stripped 3 bases from V and 6 bases from J, with 9 bases between. The CDR3 spans 14 residues. Germline loops: CDR1 MNHNS, CDR2 SASEGT. Here the CDR3 reads CASSDGAGNSPLHF. For the CDR3, the DNA is TGTGCCAGCAGTGATGGGGCAGGTAATTCACCCCTCCACTTT.

The gene calls are TRBV15 and TRBJ1-2, with 7 bases that match TRBD1. CDR3 length: 15 amino acids. J lost 0 bases, V lost 0 bases, and 1 base had no gene match. Germline V CDR1 and CDR2: LNHNV, YYDKDF (reference sequence). The CDR3 loop reads CATSRDRGPNYGYTF. The CDR3 coding sequence is TGTGCCACCAGCAGAGATAGGGGGCCTAACTATGGCTACACCTTC.